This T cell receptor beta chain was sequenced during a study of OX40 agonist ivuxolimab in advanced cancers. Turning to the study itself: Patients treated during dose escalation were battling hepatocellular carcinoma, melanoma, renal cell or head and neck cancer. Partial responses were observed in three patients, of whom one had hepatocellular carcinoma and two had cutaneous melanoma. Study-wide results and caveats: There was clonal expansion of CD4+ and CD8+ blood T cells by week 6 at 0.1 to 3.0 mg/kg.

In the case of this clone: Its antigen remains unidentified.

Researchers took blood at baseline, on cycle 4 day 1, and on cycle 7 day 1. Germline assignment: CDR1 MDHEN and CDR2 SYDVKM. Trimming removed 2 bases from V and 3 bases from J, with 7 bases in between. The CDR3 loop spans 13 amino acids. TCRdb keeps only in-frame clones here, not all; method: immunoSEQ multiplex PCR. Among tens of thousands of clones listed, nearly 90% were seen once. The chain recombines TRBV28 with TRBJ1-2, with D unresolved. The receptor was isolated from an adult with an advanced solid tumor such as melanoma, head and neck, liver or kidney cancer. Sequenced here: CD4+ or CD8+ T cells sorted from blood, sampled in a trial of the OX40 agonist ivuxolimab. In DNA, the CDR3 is TGTGCCAGCAGTTTAGGCGGAGACTATGGCTACACCTTC. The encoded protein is CASSLGGDYGYTF.